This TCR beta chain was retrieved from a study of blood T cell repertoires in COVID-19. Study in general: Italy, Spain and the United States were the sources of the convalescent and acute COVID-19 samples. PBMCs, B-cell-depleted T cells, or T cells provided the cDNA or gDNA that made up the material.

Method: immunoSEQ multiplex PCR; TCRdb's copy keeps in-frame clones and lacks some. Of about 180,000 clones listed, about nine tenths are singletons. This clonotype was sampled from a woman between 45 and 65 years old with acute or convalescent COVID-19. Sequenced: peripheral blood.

The DNA of the CDR3 is TGTGCCAGCAGTTTAGCCAGGGTCCCTGGGGCCAACGTCCTGACTTTC. Its protein product is CASSLARVPGANVLTF. The V gene is TRBV27, the J gene TRBJ2-6; perhaps TRBD1 as D (5 bases). The CDR3 has 16 residues. Germline assignment: CDR1 MNHEY and CDR2 SMNVEV (reference sequence). V lost 2 bases and J 2 bases, leaving 10 bases between the germline ends.